The clone carrying this T cell receptor (beta chain) was detected only a few times. Its target is not known. The time point denotes: persistent/refractory GD, antithyroid drugs over 5 years with positive TRAb. Isolated PBMC RNA provided the starting material for the TCR library. Roughly 9.2 milliliters of peripheral blood were drawn into EDTA tubes. Relying on iRepertoire HTBI primers and Arm-PCR of CDR3 regions, the team built TCR beta libraries. MiXCR, run by TCRdb on the multiplex PCR reads, gives a single entry per CDR3 protein. The table lists around 400,000 distinct CDR3 sequences, roughly a quarter of them singletons. The entry originates in a study of regulatory T cells in long-lasting Graves disease. Whole-study results and caveats: What was studied was peripheral blood only, and not thyroid tissue. New patients shared fewer than 1,000 public clonotypes, and persistent patients shared more, with approximately 2,500. Because few samples were included, accuracy may have been lower.

Germline CDR1 and CDR2: MDHEN and SYDVKM. V dropped 5 bases and J dropped 1 base, with 14 bases sitting between them. This CDR3 region has 15 residues. This rearrangement joins TRBV28 to TRBJ1-1; TRBD1 is a possible D gene (5 bases). The material sequenced was peripheral blood mononuclear cells (PBMCs), taken when the disease was refractory, from a patient treated with antithyroid drugs. The source of this sequence is a female donor with Graves disease. CDR3 protein: CASSNRTSRNTEAFF. The CDR3 nucleotides read TGTGCCAGCAGTAATAGGACATCCAGGAACACTGAAGCTTTCTTT.